This T cell receptor beta chain derives from a study of Graves' ophthalmopathy and Graves' hyperthyroidism. The table lists this clonotype with many counts. Its matching antigen is unknown. Study-wide findings and caveats: Blood also harbored most expanded thyroid clonotypes above 0.001 frequency. A model built from 13 signatures distinguished ophthalmopathy from stable hyperthyroidism with 87.88% sensitivity and about 84% specificity.

Germline-derived CDR1 and CDR2 are MRHNA and SNTAGT. The ends were cut back, 0 bases at V and 4 bases at J, with 12 bases in the middle. The CDR3 spans 15 residues. From fresh peripheral blood, around 10 ml in volume, the PBMCs were obtained. The TCR beta CDR3 regions underwent amplification from RNA transcripts. After a first-round RT-PCR with HTBI primers, a second-round multiplex PCR was run. MiXCR, run by TCRdb on the multiplex PCR reads, gives a single entry per CDR3 protein. The repertoire holds around 470,000 distinct CDR3 sequences, with approximately 15% as singletons. V gene TRBV6-4 combines with J gene TRBJ1-1; D unclear. The sequence was collected from a young woman with Graves' ophthalmopathy. Sequencing was performed on blood. CDR3: CASSDSGVRPTEAFF. The DNA for the CDR3 is TGTGCCAGCAGTGACTCCGGGGTCCGACCCACTGAAGCTTTCTTT.